This T cell receptor beta chain was observed in a study of cytomegalovirus exposure and HLA in healthy donors. The primer mix had 60 Vbeta and 13 Jbeta primers. Sequencing used immunoSEQ multiplex PCR; TCRdb keeps in-frame clones, though not all of them. Here the sample spans about 150,000 clones, roughly 80% being singletons. Per the germline V gene, CDR1 is SGDLS and CDR2 is YYNGEE. J gave up 1 base and V 2 bases, and 4 bases lay outside the gene matches. The CDR3 consists of 16 residues. The clonotype originates from a woman in her forties or fifties in good health and CMV-seropositive. What was sequenced was PBMCs. The V call is TRBV9, the J call TRBJ2-3, with TRBD2 identical over 10 bases. The CDR3 coding sequence is TGTGCCAGCAGCGTCGCTGGACTAGCGGGCACAGATACGCAGTATTTT. Its protein is CASSVAGLAGTDTQYF.